These T cell receptor beta chains were read from a single sample in a study of blood T cell repertoires in COVID-19. Measured with immunoSEQ multiplex PCR; TCRdb has only the in-frame clones, and not every one. Counted here are about 400,000 clones, around 89% occurring once; the ten biggest clones make up more than 4%. Input material: peripheral blood. Receptor source: a woman aged 25 to 39 with acute or convalescent COVID-19. Both conserved end residues are part of each CDR3. The order of the fields is D gene, V gene, J gene, clone size, CDR3 protein, CDR3 DNA. The D gene is left open where the match is weak. Some rows have no size entry. The others give once, few or many, or a class for an expanded clone.

D: -; V: TRBV15; J: TRBJ2-1; size: -; CDR3: CATSRDTGGEQFF; DNA: TGTGCCACCAGCAGAGATACCGGAGGTGAGCAGTTCTTC
D: -; V: TRBV4-1; J: TRBJ2-7; size: -; CDR3: CASSHRQSSYEQYF; DNA: TGCGCCAGCAGCCACCGACAGAGCTCCTACGAGCAGTACTTC
D: TRBD2; V: TRBV5-1; J: TRBJ2-7; size: few; CDR3: CASTRGGLDEQYF; DNA: TGCGCCAGCACCCGGGGGGGGCTGGACGAGCAGTACTTC
D: -; V: TRBV20-1; J: TRBJ2-3; size: -; CDR3: CSGEISDTQYF; DNA: TGCAGTGGCGAGATTTCAGATACGCAGTATTTT
D: TRBD2; V: TRBV6-5; J: TRBJ2-3; size: once; CDR3: CASVVGAGSYTQYF; DNA: TGTGCCAGCGTCGTGGGAGCGGGGTCGTATACGCAGTATTTT
D: -; V: TRBV9; J: TRBJ2-3; size: -; CDR3: CASSVGQPRARDTQYF; DNA: TGTGCCAGCAGCGTAGGACAGCCCCGCGCCAGGGATACGCAGTATTTT
D: -; V: TRBV2; J: TRBJ1-5; size: -; CDR3: CASRLRSNQPQHF; DNA: TGTGCCAGCCGGCTGAGGAGCAATCAGCCCCAGCATTTT
D: TRBD1; V: TRBV29-1; J: TRBJ1-1; size: -; CDR3: CSADTGGGTEAFF; DNA: TGCAGCGCCGACACAGGGGGCGGCACTGAAGCTTTCTTT
D: -; V: TRBV6-2/TRBV6-3; J: TRBJ2-4; size: -; CDR3: CASSYSSTGGNIQYF; DNA: TGTGCCAGCAGTTACTCGAGTACCGGCGGCAACATTCAGTACTTC
D: TRBD2; V: TRBV5-4; J: TRBJ2-7; size: -; CDR3: CASSPGTRAEGEQYF; DNA: TGTGCCAGCAGCCCCGGGACTAGAGCGGAGGGGGAGCAGTACTTC
D: -; V: TRBV12-3/TRBV12-4; J: TRBJ2-3; size: -; CDR3: CASSSYRADTQYF; DNA: TGTGCCAGCAGCTCCTACAGGGCAGATACGCAGTATTTT
D: -; V: TRBV9; J: TRBJ2-2; size: -; CDR3: CASSSVPVRELFF; DNA: TGTGCCAGCAGCTCAGTGCCTGTCCGGGAGCTGTTTTTT
D: TRBD1; V: TRBV28; J: TRBJ1-2; size: -; CDR3: CASSFQGANYGYTF; DNA: TGTGCCAGCAGTTTTCAGGGGGCTAACTATGGCTACACCTTC
D: -; V: TRBV30; J: TRBJ1-1; size: -; CDR3: CAWSALIQFGTEAFF; DNA: TGTGCCTGGAGTGCCTTGATACAGTTTGGGACTGAAGCTTTCTTT
D: -; V: TRBV7-3; J: TRBJ1-1; size: -; CDR3: CASSLFGQGITEAFF; DNA: TGTGCCAGCAGCTTATTTGGGCAGGGGATTACTGAAGCTTTCTTT
D: -; V: TRBV18; J: TRBJ2-1; size: -; CDR3: CASSPPSGSNEQFF; DNA: TGTGCCAGCTCACCACCTAGCGGCTCCAATGAGCAGTTCTTC